Sequencing of this TCR beta chain was carried out in a study of blood T cell repertoires in COVID-19 (TCRdb year 2020). In terms of the full investigation: The collaborator samples originated in the United States, Italy and Spain and spanned the acute and convalescent phases of COVID-19. Samples came from the ongoing ImmuneRACE study (first 160 participants) plus 1,254 subjects from 6 global collaborators. A freely available public database, intended as a resource for researchers studying the immune response to SARS-CoV-2, is where the repertoires were released. A de-identified subject ID, COVID-19 status, age in years and sex were almost always included in the sample metadata. Subjects who had been exposed to COVID-19, were actively infected with it, or had recovered from it provided the deeply sampled blood TCRbeta repertoires that made up the dataset. The prospective study material was composed of cDNA or gDNA derived from T cells, B-cell-depleted T cells, or PBMCs. Where HLA class I and class II types were available, the types were taken from metadata supplied by the sample provider, not from assay-based typing.

Samples from volunteer blood donors who had recovered from COVID-19 were contributed by a second Seattle source. Each collaborating institution followed its own protocols to collect whole blood in K2EDTA tubes. For TCRbeta analysis, collaborators shipped samples as frozen whole blood, isolated PBMCs, or DNA extracted from either of those sample types. TCRbeta CDR3 regions were amplified from genomic DNA by means of the immunoSEQ Assay, a bias-controlled multiplex PCR. From the authors' description of their analysis: The number of nucleated cells in each sample was estimated from the amplification of reference gene primers within the assay. To quantify the absolute abundance of each unique TCRbeta CDR3 rearrangement, sequence reads were collapsed and filtered. Productive Simpson clonality was computed per sample as the square root of Simpson's diversity index over productive rearrangements. In TCRdb, the immuneACCESS table is reduced to in-frame sequences with V and J assigned. These tables do not hold every clone; where another copy was compared, an unresolved V gene accounts for under half, and the others remain unexplained. That table is the source of V, J and clone size, and D and trimming were worked out from the DNA. The sample table holds some 160,000 clones, of which approximately 82% were seen once. Over 10% of the sample is in the top ten clones.

The investigation overall reported the following: The amount of clinical and demographic metadata varied by source and participant and was provided uncurated.

Remarks on this clone: Its antigen is unknown. There are no base qualities to consult, and no much larger clone falls within one base.

The CDR3 runs 13 amino acids, cysteine and phenylalanine included. Only CDR3 DNA remains: 39 bases, in frame from the first base. After removal of 6 bases from V and 15 bases from J, the junction retains 11 bases not matched to a gene. The chain is assembled from TRBV12-3 or TRBV12-4 and TRBJ2-1; 10 bases in the junction line up with TRBD2. Sequenced sample: peripheral blood. This TCR derives from a man between 65 and 85 years old who had recovered from COVID-19. This receptor has the CDR3 CASSPITSGALFF. The sequenced DNA: TGTGCCAGCAGCCCAATTACTAGCGGGGCCTTGTTCTTC.